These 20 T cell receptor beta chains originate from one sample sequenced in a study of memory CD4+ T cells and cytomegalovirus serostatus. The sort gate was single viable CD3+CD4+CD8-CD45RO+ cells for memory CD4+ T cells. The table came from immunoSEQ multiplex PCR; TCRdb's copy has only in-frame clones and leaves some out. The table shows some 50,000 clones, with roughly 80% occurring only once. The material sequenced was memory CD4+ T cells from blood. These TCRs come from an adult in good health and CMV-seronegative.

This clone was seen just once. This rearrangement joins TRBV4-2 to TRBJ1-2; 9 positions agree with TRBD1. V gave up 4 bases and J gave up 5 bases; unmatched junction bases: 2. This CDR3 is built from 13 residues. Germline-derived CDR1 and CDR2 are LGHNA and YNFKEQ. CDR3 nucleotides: TGTGCCAGCAGCCTACAGGGGGCGTATGGCTACACCTTC. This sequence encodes CASSLQGAYGYTF.

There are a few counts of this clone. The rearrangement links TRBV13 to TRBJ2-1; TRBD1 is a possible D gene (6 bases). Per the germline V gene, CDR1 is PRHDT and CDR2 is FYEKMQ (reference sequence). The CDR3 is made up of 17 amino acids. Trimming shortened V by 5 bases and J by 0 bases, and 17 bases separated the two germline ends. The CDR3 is CASSAGQWRSSYNEQFF. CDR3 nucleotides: TGTGCCAGCAGCGCAGGACAGTGGCGGAGCTCCTACAATGAGCAGTTCTTC.

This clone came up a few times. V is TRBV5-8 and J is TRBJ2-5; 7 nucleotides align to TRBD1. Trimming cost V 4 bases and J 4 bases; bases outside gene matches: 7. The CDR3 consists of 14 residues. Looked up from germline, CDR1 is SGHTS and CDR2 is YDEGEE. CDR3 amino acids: CASSLDRDRETQYF. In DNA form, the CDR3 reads TGTGCCAGCAGCCTTGACAGGGACAGAGAGACCCAGTACTTC.

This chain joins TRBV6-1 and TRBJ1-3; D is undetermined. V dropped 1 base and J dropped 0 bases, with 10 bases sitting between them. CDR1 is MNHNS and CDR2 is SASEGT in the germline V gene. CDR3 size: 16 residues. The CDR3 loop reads CASSEESVLSGNTIYF. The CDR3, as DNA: TGTGCCAGCAGTGAAGAGTCAGTCCTCTCTGGAAACACCATATATTTT.

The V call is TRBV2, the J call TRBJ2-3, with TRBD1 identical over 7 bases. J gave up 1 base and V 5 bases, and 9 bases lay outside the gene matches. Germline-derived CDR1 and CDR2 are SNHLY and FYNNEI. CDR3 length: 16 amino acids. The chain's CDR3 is CASSPDRARGTDTQYF. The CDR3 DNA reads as TGTGCCAGCAGTCCCGACAGGGCGAGGGGCACAGATACGCAGTATTTT.

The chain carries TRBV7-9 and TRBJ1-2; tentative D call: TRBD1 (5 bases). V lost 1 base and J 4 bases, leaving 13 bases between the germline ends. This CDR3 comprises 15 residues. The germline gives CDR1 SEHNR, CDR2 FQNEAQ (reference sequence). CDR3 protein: CASSLVGSGSYGYTF. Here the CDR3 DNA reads TGTGCCAGCAGCTTAGTGGGTTCAGGGTCCTATGGCTACACCTTC.

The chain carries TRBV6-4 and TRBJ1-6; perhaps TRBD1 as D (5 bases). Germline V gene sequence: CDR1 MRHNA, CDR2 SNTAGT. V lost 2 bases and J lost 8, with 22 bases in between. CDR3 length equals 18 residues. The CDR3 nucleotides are TGTGCCAGCAGTGACGAGGGAAGGGGTGTAAAATGGGATTCACCCCTCCACTTT. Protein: CASSDEGRGVKWDSPLHF.

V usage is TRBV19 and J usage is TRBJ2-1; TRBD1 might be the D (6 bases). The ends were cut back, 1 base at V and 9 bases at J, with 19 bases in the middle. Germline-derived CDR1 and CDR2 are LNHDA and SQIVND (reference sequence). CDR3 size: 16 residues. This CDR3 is CASSIGAGAGFGEQFF. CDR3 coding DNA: TGTGCCAGTAGTATAGGGGCAGGGGCTGGGTTCGGTGAGCAGTTCTTC.

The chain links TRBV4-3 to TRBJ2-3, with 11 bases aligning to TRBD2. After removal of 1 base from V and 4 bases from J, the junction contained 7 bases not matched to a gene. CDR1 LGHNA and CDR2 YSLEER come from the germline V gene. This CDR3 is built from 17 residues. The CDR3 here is CASSQVAGGITADTQYF. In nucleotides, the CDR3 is TGCGCCAGCAGCCAAGTAGCGGGGGGGATAACGGCAGATACGCAGTATTTT.

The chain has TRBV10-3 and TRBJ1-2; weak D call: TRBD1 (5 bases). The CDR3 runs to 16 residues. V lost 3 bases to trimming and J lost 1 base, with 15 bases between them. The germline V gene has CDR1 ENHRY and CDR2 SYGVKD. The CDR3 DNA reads TGTGCCATCAGTGACCAGGCTAGAGGGGTTAACTATGGCTACACCTTC. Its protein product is CAISDQARGVNYGYTF.

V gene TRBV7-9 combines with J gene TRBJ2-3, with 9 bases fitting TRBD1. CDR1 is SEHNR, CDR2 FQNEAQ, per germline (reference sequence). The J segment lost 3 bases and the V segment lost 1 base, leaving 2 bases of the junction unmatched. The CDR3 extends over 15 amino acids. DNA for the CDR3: TGTGCCAGCAGCTTAGGACAGGGGGGGACAGATACGCAGTATTTT. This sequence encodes CASSLGQGGTDTQYF.

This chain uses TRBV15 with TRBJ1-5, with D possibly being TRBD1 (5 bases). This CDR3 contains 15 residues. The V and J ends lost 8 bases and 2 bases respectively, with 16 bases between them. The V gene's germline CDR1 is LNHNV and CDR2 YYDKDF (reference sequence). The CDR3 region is CATGSLGQGNQPQHF. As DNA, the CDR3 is TGTGCCACCGGCTCACTGGGGCAGGGCAATCAGCCCCAGCATTTT. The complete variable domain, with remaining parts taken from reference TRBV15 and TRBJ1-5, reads DAMVIQNPRYQVTQFGKPVTLSCSQTLNHNVMYWYQQKSSQAPKLLFHYYDKDFNNEADTPDNFQSRRPNTSFCFLDIRSPGLGDTAMYLCATGSLGQGNQPQHFGDGTRLSIL.

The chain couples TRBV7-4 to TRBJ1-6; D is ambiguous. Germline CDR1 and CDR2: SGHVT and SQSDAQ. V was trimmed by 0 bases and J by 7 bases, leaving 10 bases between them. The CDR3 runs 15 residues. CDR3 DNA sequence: TGTGCCAGCAGCTTAGCGTGGGGAAACAATTCACCCCTCCACTTT. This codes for CASSLAWGNNSPLHF.

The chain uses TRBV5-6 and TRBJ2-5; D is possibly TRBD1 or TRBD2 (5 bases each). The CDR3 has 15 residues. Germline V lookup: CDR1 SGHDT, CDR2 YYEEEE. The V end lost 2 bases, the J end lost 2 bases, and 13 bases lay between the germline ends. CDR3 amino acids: CASSLPGRTQETQYF. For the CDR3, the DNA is TGTGCCAGCAGCTTACCGGGACGGACGCAAGAGACCCAGTACTTC. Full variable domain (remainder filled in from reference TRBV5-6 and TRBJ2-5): DAGVTQSPTHLIKTRGQQVTLRCSPKSGHDTVSWYQQALGQGPQFIFQYYEEEERQRGNFPDRFSGHQFPNYSSELNVNALLLGDSALYLCASSLPGRTQETQYFGPGTRLLVL.

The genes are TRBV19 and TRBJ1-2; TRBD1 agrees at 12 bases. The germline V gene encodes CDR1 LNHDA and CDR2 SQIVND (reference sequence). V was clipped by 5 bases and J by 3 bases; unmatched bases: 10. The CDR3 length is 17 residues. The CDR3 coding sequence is TGTGCCAGTAGTCCCCCGGGGACAGGGGGCGCTGACTATGGCTACACCTTC. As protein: CASSPPGTGGADYGYTF.

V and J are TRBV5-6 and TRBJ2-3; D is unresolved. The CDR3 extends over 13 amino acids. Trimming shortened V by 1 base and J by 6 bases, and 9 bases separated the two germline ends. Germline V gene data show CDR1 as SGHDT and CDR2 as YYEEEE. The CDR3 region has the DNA TGTGCCAGCAGCTTGACCCGGCCCGATACGCAGTATTTT. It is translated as CASSLTRPDTQYF.

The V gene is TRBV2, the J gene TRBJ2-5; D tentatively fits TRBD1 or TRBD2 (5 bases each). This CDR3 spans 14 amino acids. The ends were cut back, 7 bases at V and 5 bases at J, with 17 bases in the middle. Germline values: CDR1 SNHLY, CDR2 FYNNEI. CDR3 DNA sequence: TGTGCCAGCATTATTTTGGGGCGCGGGGAGACCCAGTACTTC. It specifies CASIILGRGETQYF. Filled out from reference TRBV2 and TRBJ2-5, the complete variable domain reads EPEVTQTPSHQVTQMGQEVILRCVPISNHLYFYWYRQILGQKVEFLVSFYNNEISEKSEIFDDQFSVERPDGSNFTLKIRSTKLEDSAMYFCASIILGRGETQYFGPGTRLLVL.

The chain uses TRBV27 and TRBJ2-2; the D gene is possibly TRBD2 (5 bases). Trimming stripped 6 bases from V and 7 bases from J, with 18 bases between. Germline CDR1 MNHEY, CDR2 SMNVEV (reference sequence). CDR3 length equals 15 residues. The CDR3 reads CASRAGELVGGELFF. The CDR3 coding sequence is TGTGCCAGCAGGGCCGGTGAACTAGTAGGCGGGGAGCTGTTTTTT.

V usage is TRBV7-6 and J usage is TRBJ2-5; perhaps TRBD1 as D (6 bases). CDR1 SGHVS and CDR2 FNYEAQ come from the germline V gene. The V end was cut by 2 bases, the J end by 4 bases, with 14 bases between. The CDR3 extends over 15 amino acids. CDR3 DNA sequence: TGTGCCAGCAGCTTATCCGGCAGGGGTGGAGAGACCCAGTACTTC. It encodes CASSLSGRGGETQYF.

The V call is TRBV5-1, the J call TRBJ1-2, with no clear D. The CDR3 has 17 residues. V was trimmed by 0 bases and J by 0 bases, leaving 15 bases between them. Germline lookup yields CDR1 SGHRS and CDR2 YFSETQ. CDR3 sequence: CASSLDVFLGANYGYTF. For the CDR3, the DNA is TGCGCCAGCAGCTTGGATGTGTTTCTGGGTGCTAACTATGGCTACACCTTC.